This T cell receptor beta chain is from a study of shared clonotypes between healthy human individuals. Overall study findings and caveats: Richness estimates generally favored naive over memory subsets. It was the non-shared clonotypes that had lower generation probabilities than clonotypes shared by all four donors.

This table comes from immunoSEQ multiplex PCR, and its TCRdb copy is limited to in-frame clones, with some not included. The sample records around 2.5 million clones, over 85% being singletons. In germline, CDR1 is WSHSY, CDR2 SAAADI. The CDR3 runs to 12 residues. Trimming took 4 bases from V and 0 from J, leaving 1 base between them. This clone came up once. As yet, its antigen is unknown. Donation came from healthy HIV-negative adults that had no recent acute infections or vaccinations. The donor cohort consisted entirely of Caucasian adults residing in Nashville, Tennessee. This TCR derives from a man aged 18 to 30 in good health. Some clones in this sample may be carry-over from other donors' samples. The V gene is TRBV10-2, the J gene TRBJ1-5; D not resolved. The sequenced sample consisted of naive CD4+ T cells from PBMCs. Subset specified: CD45RA+ positively selected. Here the CDR3 DNA reads TGCGCCAGCAGTGCTAGCAATCAGCCCCAGCATTTT. Protein product: CASSASNQPQHF.